Listed below are T cell receptor beta chains from one sample, sequenced in a study of T cells in Graves' hyperthyroidism and ophthalmopathy. Via MiXCR, TCRdb re-called the multiplex PCR reads, giving one row per CDR3 protein. The table shows 300,000 to 450,000 distinct CDR3 sequences, with around 14% occurring only once. The sequencing input was blood. These receptor sequences come from a woman aged 30 to 39 with Graves' hyperthyroidism. CDR3s include the opening cysteine and the closing phenylalanine or tryptophan. D genes are given only for firm matches. Not all rows give a size; the values are once, few, many and, for expanded clones, a class.

>TRBJ2-7|TRBV5-1|TRBD1|NA
TGCGCCAGCAGCAGGGGACAGGGCTCTGACGAGCAGTACTTC
CASSRGQGSDEQYF
>TRBJ2-1|TRBV5-1|NA|NA
TGCGCCAGCAGCTCCGGACAGCCCAGCTCCTACAATGAGCAGTTCTTC
CASSSGQPSSYNEQFF
>TRBJ2-7|TRBV7-9|TRBD1|many
TGTGCCAGCAGCTTAGAGGGACAGGGAAGACCCGAGCAGTACTTC
CASSLEGQGRPEQYF
>TRBJ2-7|TRBV27|NA|NA
NA
CASSFLAGGYEQYF
>TRBJ2-7|TRBV18|NA|many
TGTGCCAGCTCACTGGCCGATTTCTACGAGCAGTACTTC
CASSLADFYEQYF
>TRBJ2-6|TRBV5-4|TRBD2|NA
TGTGCCAGCAGCTTGGTCGGGGGGGGCTCTGGGGCCAACGTCCTGACTTTC
CASSLVGGGSGANVLTF
>TRBJ2-2|TRBV12-3/TRBV12-4|TRBD2|NA
TGTGCCAGCAGTTTTAAAAGCGGGAGGAAAACGGGCACCGGGGAGCTGTTTTTT
CASSFKSGRKTGTGELFF
>TRBJ1-5|TRBV28|NA|NA
TGTGCCAGCAGTCAGTATAGCAATCAGCCCCAGCATTTT
CASSQYSNQPQHF
>TRBJ1-4|TRBV20-1|NA|few
TGCAGTGCTAGACCCCCCGGGGGCAATGAAAAACTGTTTTTT
CSARPPGGNEKLFF
>TRBJ1-1|TRBV5-1|TRBD1|NA
TGCGCCAGCCAGGGACAGGGAGGGGTTACTGAAGCTTTCTTT
CASQGQGGVTEAFF
>TRBJ2-5|TRBV28|TRBD2|many
TGTGCCAGCAGTTCCTGGACTAGCGGGCAAAATACCCAGTACTTC
CASSSWTSGQNTQYF
>TRBJ2-1|TRBV5-1|TRBD2|few
TGCGCCAGCAGCTTGGGGACTAGCGGACATTACAATGAGCAGTTCTTC
CASSLGTSGHYNEQFF
>TRBJ1-4|TRBV6-1|NA|many
TGTGCCAGCCGCATTGGGGGTAATGAAAAACTGTTTTTT
CASRIGGNEKLFF
>TRBJ2-1|TRBV7-2|TRBD1|NA
TGTGCCAGCAGCTTGGGACAGGGGGCGAGTTACGAGCAGTTCTTC
CASSLGQGASYEQFF
>TRBJ2-7|TRBV5-1|TRBD1|NA
TGCGCCAGCGGGAACACAGGGGGCCACGAGCAGTACTTC
CASGNTGGHEQYF
>TRBJ1-1|TRBV20-1|NA|many
TGCAGTGCTAGAGATTTGTCGACGGCGAACACTGAAGCTTTCTTT
CSARDLSTANTEAFF
>TRBJ2-2|TRBV24-1|NA|once
TGTGCCACCGGGGCAGAGAACACCGGGGAGCTGTTTTTT
CATGAENTGELFF
>TRBJ2-2|TRBV19|NA|NA
TGTGCCAGTAGTTGGACAGAGAACACCGGGGAGCTGTTTTTT
CASSWTENTGELFF
>TRBJ1-2|TRBV29-1|NA|NA
TGCAGCGTTGACTCCGGGCTCAGTTATGGCTACACCTTC
CSVDSGLSYGYTF
>TRBJ1-2|TRBV28|TRBD1|many
TGTGCCAGCAGCTACCCACAGGGGGCGCGGGTAGATGGCTACACCTTC
CASSYPQGARVDGYTF
>TRBJ2-2|TRBV6-1|TRBD2|NA
TGTGCCAGCAGTCGGTCTAGCGGTACGAACACCGGGGAGCTGTTTTTT
CASSRSSGTNTGELFF
>TRBJ2-5|TRBV11-2|TRBD2|NA
TGTGCCAGCAGCTTAGGTTTCGGGACTAGCGGGTACCAAGAGACCCAGTACTTC
CASSLGFGTSGYQETQYF
>TRBJ2-3|TRBV3-1|NA|NA
TGTGCCAGCAGCCCGCCCTGGGGCACAGATACGCAGTATTTT
CASSPPWGTDTQYF
>TRBJ2-1|TRBV24-1|TRBD2|few
TGTGCCACCAGTGAAACTAGCGTAGGCAATGAGCAGTTCTTC
CATSETSVGNEQFF
>TRBJ2-5|TRBV5-1|TRBD1|many
TGCGCCAGCAGCTTAACAGGGGGAGAGACCCAGTACTTC
CASSLTGGETQYF
>TRBJ2-3|TRBV2|NA|NA
TGTGCCAGCAGTTACCGGGAACCAAGCACAGATACGCAGTATTTT
CASSYREPSTDTQYF
>TRBJ2-1|TRBV18|TRBD1|few
TGTGCCAGCTCACCAGGGACAGGGGTTAATGAGCAGTTCTTC
CASSPGTGVNEQFF
>TRBJ2-1|TRBV9|TRBD2|NA
TGTGCCAGCAGCCTGATAGCGGGAGGATCCTACAATGAGCAGTTCTTC
CASSLIAGGSYNEQFF
>TRBJ2-2|TRBV9|TRBD1|NA
TGTGCCAGCAGCGTTGGGACAGAATGGACCGGGGAGCTGTTTTTT
CASSVGTEWTGELFF
>TRBJ2-7|TRBV28|NA|many
TGTGCCAGCAGCCTACAGCTACGCGAGCAGTACTTC
CASSLQLREQYF
>TRBJ2-7|TRBV7-8|NA|few
TGTGCCAGCAGCTTAGAAGTTACCTGCGAGCAGTACTTC
CASSLEVTCEQYF
>TRBJ2-3|TRBV18|NA|many
TGTGCCAGCTCACGCCAGAGCACAGATACGCAGTATTTT
CASSRQSTDTQYF
>TRBJ2-1|TRBV20-1|NA|few
TGCAGTGCCACCCGAGGGAGACAGATTAATGAGCAGTTCTTC
CSATRGRQINEQFF
>TRBJ2-3|TRBV11-2|TRBD1|many
TGTGCCAGCAGCCTCCGAGACAGGGGTAGTTACGCAGATACGCAGTATTTT
CASSLRDRGSYADTQYF
>TRBJ2-7|TRBV20-1|NA|NA
TGCAGTGCAACGGAGCTACTCTACGAGCAGTACTTC
CSATELLYEQYF